The sequence of this T cell receptor beta chain was determined in a study of OX40 agonist ivuxolimab in advanced cancers. Study summary: Three individuals attained partial responses, comprising one hepatocellular carcinoma case and two cutaneous melanoma cases.

Some clones are missing from TCRdb's copy, which holds only in-frame ones; the method was immunoSEQ multiplex PCR. The data hold under 80,000 clones, with about nine tenths observed a single time. Findings and limits, study-wide: In general, CD8+ T cells held more expanded clones than CD4+ did, on average.

Drawing of blood for sampling happened at baseline, at cycle 4 day 1, and at cycle 7 day 1. Notes on this clone: What it recognizes is unknown.

Trimming removed 4 bases at V and 2 bases at J, with 12 bases between. Per the germline V gene, CDR1 is SGHAT and CDR2 is FQNNGV. This CDR3 is built from 15 residues. This rearrangement joins TRBV11-2 to TRBJ2-1, with a weak D call TRBD2 (5 bases). The starting material was CD4+ or CD8+ T cells sorted from blood, obtained in a trial of the OX40 agonist ivuxolimab. This sequence originates from an adult with an advanced solid tumor such as melanoma, head and neck, liver or kidney cancer. The CDR3 sequence: CASSSTGLAYNEQFF. The CDR3, as DNA: TGTGCCAGCAGCTCGACCGGACTTGCCTACAATGAGCAGTTCTTC.